This TCR beta chain was retrieved from a study of blood T cell repertoires in COVID-19. Study overall: Sources were T cells, B-cell-depleted T cells, or PBMCs; the material itself was cDNA or gDNA.

Repertoires were generated with immunoSEQ multiplex PCR, while TCRdb's copy carries only in-frame clones and drops some. Here the sample spans fewer than 200,000 clones, around 90% being singletons. CDR3 length: 14 residues. CDR1 SGDLS and CDR2 YYNGEE come from the germline V gene. With 0 bases removed from V and 4 bases from J, the gap between germline ends came to 10 bases. The TCR was taken from a middle-aged man with active or convalescent COVID-19. V is TRBV9 and J is TRBJ1-2; the D is unclear. Specimen: peripheral blood. Written as DNA, the CDR3 is TGTGCCAGCAGCGTAGGGGCAGCACCCTATGGCTACACCTTC. Translated: CASSVGAAPYGYTF.